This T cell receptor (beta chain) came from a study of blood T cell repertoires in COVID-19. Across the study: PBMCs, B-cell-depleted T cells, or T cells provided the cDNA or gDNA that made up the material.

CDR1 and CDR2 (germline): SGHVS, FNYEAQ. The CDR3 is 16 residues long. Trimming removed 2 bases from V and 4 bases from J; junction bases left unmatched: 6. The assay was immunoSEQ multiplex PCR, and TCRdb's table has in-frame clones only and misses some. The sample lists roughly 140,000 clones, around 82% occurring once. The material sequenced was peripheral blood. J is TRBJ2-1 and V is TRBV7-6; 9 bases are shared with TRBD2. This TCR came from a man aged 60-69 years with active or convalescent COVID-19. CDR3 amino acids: CASSLIPSGTYNEQFF. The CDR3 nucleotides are TGTGCCAGCAGCTTAATTCCTAGCGGGACTTACAATGAGCAGTTCTTC.